This TCR beta chain originates from a study of T cells in Graves' hyperthyroidism and ophthalmopathy. Study information: Prior to any treatment, at the point of initial diagnosis, peripheral blood was collected.

This CDR3 has 14 amino acids. J lost 7 bases, V lost 2 bases, and 7 bases had no gene match. In germline, CDR1 is SGHTA, CDR2 FQGTGA. RNA transcripts yielded amplified TCR beta CDR3 regions. Using the HTBI primer set, a first-round RT-PCR was run on the TCR CDR3. One entry per CDR3 protein, called by TCRdb with MiXCR from the multiplex PCR reads. The table has 700,000 to 850,000 distinct CDR3 sequences, around a third seen once. The rearrangement uses TRBV7-3 and TRBJ2-7; 8 bases are shared with TRBD1. This sequence was found in a middle-aged woman with Graves' hyperthyroidism. Material: blood. The CDR3 DNA reads as TGTGCCAGCAGCTTATCGCAGGGGGCAGAAGAGCAGTACTTC. Translation gives CASSLSQGAEEQYF.